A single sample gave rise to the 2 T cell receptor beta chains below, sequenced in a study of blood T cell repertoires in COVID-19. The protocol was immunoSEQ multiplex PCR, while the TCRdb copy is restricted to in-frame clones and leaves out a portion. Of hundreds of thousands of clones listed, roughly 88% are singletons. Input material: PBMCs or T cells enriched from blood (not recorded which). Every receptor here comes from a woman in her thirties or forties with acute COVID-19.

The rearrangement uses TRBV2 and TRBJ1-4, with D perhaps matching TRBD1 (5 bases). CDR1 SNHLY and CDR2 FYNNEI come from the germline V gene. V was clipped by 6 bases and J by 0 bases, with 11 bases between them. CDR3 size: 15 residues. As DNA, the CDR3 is TGTGCCAGCAGCGACAGATACCCAACTAATGAAAAACTGTTTTTT. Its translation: CASSDRYPTNEKLFF. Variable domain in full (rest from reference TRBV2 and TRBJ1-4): EPEVTQTPSHQVTQMGQEVILRCVPISNHLYFYWYRQILGQKVEFLVSFYNNEISEKSEIFDDQFSVERPDGSNFTLKIRSTKLEDSAMYFCASSDRYPTNEKLFFGSGTQLSVL.

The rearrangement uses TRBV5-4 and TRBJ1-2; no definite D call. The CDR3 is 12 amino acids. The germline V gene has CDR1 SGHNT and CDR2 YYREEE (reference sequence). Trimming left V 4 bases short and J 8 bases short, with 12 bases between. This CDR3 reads CASSADIRGYTF. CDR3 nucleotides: TGTGCCAGCAGCGCCGACATCCGCGGCTACACCTTC.